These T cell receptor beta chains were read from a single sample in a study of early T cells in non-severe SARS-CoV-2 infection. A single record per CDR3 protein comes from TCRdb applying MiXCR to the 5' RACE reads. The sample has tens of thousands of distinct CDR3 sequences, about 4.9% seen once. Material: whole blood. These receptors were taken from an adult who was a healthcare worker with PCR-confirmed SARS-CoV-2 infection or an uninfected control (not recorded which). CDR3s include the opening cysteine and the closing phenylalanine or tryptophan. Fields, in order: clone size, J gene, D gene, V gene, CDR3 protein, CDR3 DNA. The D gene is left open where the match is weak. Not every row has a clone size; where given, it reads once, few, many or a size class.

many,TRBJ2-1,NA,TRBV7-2,CASSLARRSPYNEQFF,TGTGCCAGCAGCTTAGCGCGGCGGAGCCCCTACAATGAGCAGTTCTTC
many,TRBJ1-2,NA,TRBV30,CAWEGGPYGYTF,TGTGCCTGGGAGGGGGGGCCCTATGGCTACACCTTC
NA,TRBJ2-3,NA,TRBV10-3,CAITPGSSSTDTQYF,TGTGCCATCACCCCAGGTAGCAGTTCCACAGATACGCAGTATTTT
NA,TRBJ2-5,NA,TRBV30,CAWSGLTIQETQYF,TGTGCCTGGAGTGGTCTAACAATCCAAGAGACCCAGTACTTC
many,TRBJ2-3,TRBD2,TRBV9,CASSSGRNGGTQYF,TGTGCCAGCTCTAGCGGGAGGAATGGTGGTACGCAGTATTTT
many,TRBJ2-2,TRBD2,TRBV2,CASSRASGVPGELFF,TGTGCCAGCAGTAGGGCTAGCGGGGTCCCCGGGGAGCTGTTTTTT
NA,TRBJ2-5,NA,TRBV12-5,CASGLYQETQYF,TGTGCTAGTGGTTTGTACCAAGAGACCCAGTACTTC
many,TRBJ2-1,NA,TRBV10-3,CAISGSPATASYNEQFF,TGTGCCATCAGCGGTTCCCCCGCCACCGCATCCTACAATGAGCAGTTCTTC
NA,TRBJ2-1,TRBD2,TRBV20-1,CSARAQTSGGYNEQFF,TGCAGTGCTAGAGCCCAGACTAGCGGGGGGTACAATGAGCAGTTCTTC
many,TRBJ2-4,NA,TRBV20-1,CSAYAPNIQYF,TGCAGTGCTTACGCCCCAAACATTCAGTACTTC
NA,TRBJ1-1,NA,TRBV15,CATSRDNGGTIF,TGTGCCACCAGCAGGGACAACGGGGGAACGATCTTT
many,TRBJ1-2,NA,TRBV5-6,CASSLSRSYGYTF,TGTGCCAGCAGCTTGAGCAGGTCCTATGGCTACACCTTC
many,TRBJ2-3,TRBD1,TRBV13,CASSSTGAGDTQYF,TGTGCCAGCAGCTCGACAGGGGCCGGAGATACGCAGTATTTT